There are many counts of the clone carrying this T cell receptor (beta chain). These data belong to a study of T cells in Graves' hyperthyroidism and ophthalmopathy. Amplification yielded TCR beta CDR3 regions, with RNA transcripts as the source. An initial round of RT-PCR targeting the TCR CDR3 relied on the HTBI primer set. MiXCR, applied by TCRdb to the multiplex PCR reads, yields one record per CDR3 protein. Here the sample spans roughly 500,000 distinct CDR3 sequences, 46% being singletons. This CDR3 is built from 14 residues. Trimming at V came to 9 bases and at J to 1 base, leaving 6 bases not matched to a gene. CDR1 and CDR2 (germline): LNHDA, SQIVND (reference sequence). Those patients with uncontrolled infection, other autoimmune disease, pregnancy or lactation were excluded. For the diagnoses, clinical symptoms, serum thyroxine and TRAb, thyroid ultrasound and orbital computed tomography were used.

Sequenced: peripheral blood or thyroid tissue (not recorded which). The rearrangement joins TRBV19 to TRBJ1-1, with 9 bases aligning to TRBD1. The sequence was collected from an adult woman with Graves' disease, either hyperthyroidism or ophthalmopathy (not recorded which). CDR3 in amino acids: CASQDRGWNTEAFF. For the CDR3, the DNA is TGTGCCAGCCAGGACAGGGGTTGGAACACTGAAGCTTTCTTT.